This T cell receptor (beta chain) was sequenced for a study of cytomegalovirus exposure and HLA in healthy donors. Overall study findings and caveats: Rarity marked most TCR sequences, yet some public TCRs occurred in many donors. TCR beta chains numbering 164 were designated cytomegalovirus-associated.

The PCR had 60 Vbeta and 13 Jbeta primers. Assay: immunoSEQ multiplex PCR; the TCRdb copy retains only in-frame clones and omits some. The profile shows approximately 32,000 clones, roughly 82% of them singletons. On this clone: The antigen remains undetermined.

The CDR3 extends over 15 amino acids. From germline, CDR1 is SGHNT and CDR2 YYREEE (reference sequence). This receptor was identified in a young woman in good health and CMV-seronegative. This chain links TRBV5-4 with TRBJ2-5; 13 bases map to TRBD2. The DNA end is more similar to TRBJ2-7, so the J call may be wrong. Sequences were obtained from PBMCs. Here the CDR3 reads CASSPGTSGVYEQYF. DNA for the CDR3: TGTGCCAGCAGCCCCGGGACTAGCGGGGTCTACGAGCAGTACTTC.